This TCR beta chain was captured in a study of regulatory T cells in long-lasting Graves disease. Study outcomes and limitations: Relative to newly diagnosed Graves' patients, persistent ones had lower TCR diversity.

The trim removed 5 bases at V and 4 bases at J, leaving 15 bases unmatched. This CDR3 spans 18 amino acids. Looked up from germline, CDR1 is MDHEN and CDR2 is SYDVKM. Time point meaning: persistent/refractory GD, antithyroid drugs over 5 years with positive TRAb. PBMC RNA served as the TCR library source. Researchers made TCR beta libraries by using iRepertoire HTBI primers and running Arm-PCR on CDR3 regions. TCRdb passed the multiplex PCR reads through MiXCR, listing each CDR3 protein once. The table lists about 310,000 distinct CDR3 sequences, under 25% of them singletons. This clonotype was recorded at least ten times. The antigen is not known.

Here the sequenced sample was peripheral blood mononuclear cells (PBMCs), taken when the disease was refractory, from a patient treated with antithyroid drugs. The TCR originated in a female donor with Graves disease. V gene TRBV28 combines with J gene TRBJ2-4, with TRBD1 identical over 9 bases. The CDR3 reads CASSGGNRGLGWKNIQYF. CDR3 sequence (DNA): TGTGCCAGCAGTGGGGGAAACAGGGGGCTGGGGTGGAAAAACATTCAGTACTTC.